Below are 21 T cell receptor beta chains sequenced from a single sample in a study of Tregs in tolerant kidney transplant recipients. The repertoire was sequenced with immunoSEQ multiplex PCR; TCRdb's copy has only in-frame clones and lacks some. The sample holds around 120,000 clones, 85% to 95% seen once. Sequencing was done on a sample of CD4+ T cells from blood. The receptor set was obtained from a human donor in good health.

The rearrangement links TRBV12-2 to TRBJ2-3; TRBD1 is the table's D call and was not checked against the DNA. TRBV12-2 is a listed pseudogene. This CDR3 has 18 amino acids. CDR3 protein: CASRLGARTGVSTDTQYF. The CDR3 DNA is TGTGCAAGTCGCTTAGGGGCCCGGACAGGGGTTAGCACAGATACGCAGTATTTT.

This clone came up once. The rearrangement joins TRBV5-1 to TRBJ2-7; 7 bases fit TRBD1. Germline values: CDR1 SGHRS, CDR2 YFSETQ. Unmatched junction bases numbered 7, after V lost 2 bases and J lost 5 bases. CDR3 length: 14 residues. DNA of the CDR3: TGCGCCAGCAGCTTAGGACAGGTTGGGGACGAGCAGTACTTC. Its translation: CASSLGQVGDEQYF. The full variable domain, rest sourced from reference TRBV5-1 and TRBJ2-7, is KAGVTQTPRYLIKTRGQQVTLSCSPISGHRSVSWYQQTPGQGLQFLFEYFSETQRNKGNFPGRFSGRQFSNSRSEMNVSTLELGDSALYLCASSLGQVGDEQYFGPGTRLTVT.

This clone was picked up one time. The V and J genes are TRBV2 and TRBJ1-5; 7 bases agree with TRBD1. In germline, CDR1 is SNHLY, CDR2 FYNNEI. After removal of 4 bases from V and 7 bases from J, the junction contained 4 bases not matched to a gene. The CDR3 is made up of 13 amino acids. CDR3 amino acids: CASSATGRQPQHF. Here the CDR3 DNA reads TGTGCCAGCAGTGCGACAGGGAGGCAGCCCCAGCATTTT.

The chain is built from TRBV30 and TRBJ1-4; D remains ambiguous. CDR3 size: 14 residues. V was clipped by 4 bases and J by 0 bases, with 9 bases between them. The V gene's germline CDR1 is GTSNPN and CDR2 SVGIG (reference sequence). CDR3 bases: TGTGCCTGGACCCGCACGGCAACTAATGAAAAACTGTTTTTT. Translated, it gives CAWTRTATNEKLFF.

V and J are TRBV11-3 and TRBJ1-1, with D possibly TRBD1 on 6 matching bases. The V end lost 1 base, the J end lost 6 bases, and 9 bases lay between the germline ends. This CDR3 spans 13 amino acids. Germline V gives CDR1 SGHNT, CDR2 YENEEA. The CDR3 DNA is TGTGCCAGCAGCTTAGTCAGGGGCGCTGAAGCTTTCTTT. Residues: CASSLVRGAEAFF.

This chain uses TRBV2 with TRBJ1-2; 7 positions match TRBD1. V lost 5 bases, J lost 2 bases, and 2 bases stayed unmatched. This CDR3 is built from 13 residues. CDR1 and CDR2 from the germline V gene are SNHLY and FYNNEI. Written as DNA, the CDR3 is TGTGCCAGCAGTTTACAGGGGAACTATGGCTACACCTTC. As protein: CASSLQGNYGYTF.

The CDR3 region is CASSLAGLAQETQYF. The DNA of the CDR3 is TGCGCCAGCAGCTTGGCGGGACTAGCCCAAGAGACCCAGTACTTC. The chain employs TRBV5-1 and TRBJ2-5; 9 bases are shared with TRBD2. Germline CDR1 and CDR2: SGHRS and YFSETQ. This CDR3 spans 15 amino acids. The junction had 1 base not matched to a gene; V was cut back by 0 bases and J by 1 base.

V gene TRBV4-1 combines with J gene TRBJ2-2; 11 bases are a match to TRBD1. The CDR3 spans 17 residues. Germline CDR1 is MGHRA and CDR2 is YSYEKL. The ends lost 1 base at V and 6 bases at J; junction bases unmatched: 7. The CDR3 DNA sequence: TGCGCCAGCAGCCAAGGGACAGGGGGCGTATTTGCCGGGGAGCTGTTTTTT. Encoded protein: CASSQGTGGVFAGELFF.

The chain carries TRBV4-1 and TRBJ2-6, with 7 bases identical to TRBD1. The CDR3 contains 12 residues. The V gene end was trimmed by 6 bases and the J gene end by 10 bases; junction bases not matched to a gene: 3. Looked up from germline, CDR1 is MGHRA and CDR2 is YSYEKL. The CDR3 region is CASSRTGNVLTF. CDR3 bases: TGCGCCAGCAGTCGGACAGGTAACGTCCTGACTTTC.

The genes are TRBV5-1 and TRBJ2-1; no definite D call. The CDR3 covers 14 residues. V dropped 3 bases and J dropped 6 bases, with 13 bases sitting between them. Germline lookup yields CDR1 SGHRS and CDR2 YFSETQ. CDR3 loop: CASSSTPEFNEQFF. The CDR3 DNA is TGCGCCAGCAGCTCTACCCCCGAGTTCAATGAGCAGTTCTTC.

The V gene is TRBV5-1, the J gene TRBJ2-3; TRBD2 is a possible D gene (6 bases). Germline assignment: CDR1 SGHRS and CDR2 YFSETQ. This CDR3 is built from 16 residues. Trimming left V 6 bases short and J 1 base short, with 18 bases between. The CDR3 loop reads CASTLPVLAGTDTQYF. CDR3 DNA sequence: TGCGCCAGCACCCTCCCGGTTTTAGCGGGCACAGATACGCAGTATTTT.

This clone has only one observation. The V gene is TRBV2, the J gene TRBJ2-6; no definite D call. V dropped 3 bases and J dropped 7 bases, with 13 bases sitting between them. The CDR3 runs 15 residues. Germline V CDR1 and CDR2: SNHLY, FYNNEI. The CDR3 DNA reads as TGTGCCAGCAGTGACGAACACGGTTCTGCCAACGTCCTGACTTTC. Its protein is CASSDEHGSANVLTF.

CDR3 amino acids: CASNEGLGGNTIYF. The CDR3 DNA follows: TGTGCCAGTAACGAGGGGCTTGGGGGAAACACCATATATTTT. V and J are TRBV19 and TRBJ1-3; perhaps TRBD1 as D (5 bases). CDR1 and CDR2 from the germline V gene are LNHDA and SQIVND (reference sequence). The CDR3 covers 14 residues. V lost 7 bases to trimming and J lost 4 bases, with 14 bases between them.

The rearrangement links TRBV6-4 to TRBJ2-3; no firm D call. The CDR3 length is 13 residues. Germline CDR1 reads MRHNA; CDR2 reads SNTAGT. The V gene lost 4 bases and the J gene lost 3 bases, with 8 bases spanning the gap. The CDR3 loop reads CASSAQRTDTQYF. CDR3 DNA: TGTGCCAGCAGTGCCCAGAGGACAGATACGCAGTATTTT.

The chain has TRBV5-1 and TRBJ2-1; TRBD2 agrees at 12 bases. V trimming: 4 bases; J trimming: 8 bases; junction bases outside the gene matches: 10. Germline CDR1 is SGHRS and CDR2 is YFSETQ. This CDR3 is built from 16 residues. The CDR3 protein is CASSGGLAGISDEQFF. CDR3 bases: TGCGCCAGCAGCGGGGGACTAGCGGGTATCTCGGATGAGCAGTTCTTC. The full variable domain, completed using reference TRBV5-1 and TRBJ2-1, is KAGVTQTPRYLIKTRGQQVTLSCSPISGHRSVSWYQQTPGQGLQFLFEYFSETQRNKGNFPGRFSGRQFSNSRSEMNVSTLELGDSALYLCASSGGLAGISDEQFFGPGTRLTVL.

J is TRBJ2-1 and V is TRBV6-1; 12 bases fit TRBD2. The CDR3 loop spans 15 amino acids. Germline V gives CDR1 MNHNS, CDR2 SASEGT. The ends lost 6 bases at V and 6 bases at J; junction bases unmatched: 6. CDR3 coding DNA: TGTGCCAGCAGAGCACTAGCGGGAGGTGCCAATGAGCAGTTCTTC. As protein: CASRALAGGANEQFF.

The genes are TRBV27 and TRBJ2-7; D is unclear. Germline V CDR1 and CDR2: MNHEY, SMNVEV (reference sequence). This CDR3 is 15 amino acids long. The V end lost 6 bases, the J end lost 2 bases, and 17 bases lay between the germline ends. The CDR3 here is CASSPNTRQTYEQYF. In nucleotides, the CDR3 is TGTGCCAGCAGCCCAAACACCAGACAAACCTACGAGCAGTACTTC.

CDR3 sequence reads: CASSHQGLPYEQYF. CDR3 in DNA: TGTGCCAGTAGTCACCAGGGGCTTCCCTACGAGCAGTACTTC. V is TRBV19 and J is TRBJ2-7; the D gene is possibly TRBD1 (6 bases). There are 14 residues in the CDR3. Trimming left V 5 bases short and J 2 bases short, with 13 bases between. CDR1 is LNHDA, CDR2 SQIVND, per germline (reference sequence).

This clone was seen only once. For the CDR3, the DNA is TGTGCCAGCAGTAGGACCACCCGGGAGACCCAGTACTTC. Translated: CASSRTTRETQYF. The chain joins TRBV6-5 to TRBJ2-5; D uncertain. V was clipped by 5 bases and J by 5 bases, with 12 bases between them. CDR3 size: 13 residues. The germline CDR1 and CDR2 sequences are MNHEY and SVGAGI.

The chain couples TRBV7-9 to TRBJ2-1; D remains unclear. CDR3 length: 15 residues. Trimming pared 5 bases from V and 0 bases from J, leaving 11 bases between. Germline lookup yields CDR1 SEHNR and CDR2 FQNEAQ (reference sequence). Here the CDR3 reads CASSPDISSYNEQFF. As DNA, the CDR3 is TGTGCCAGCAGCCCCGACATAAGCTCCTACAATGAGCAGTTCTTC.

The chain links TRBV5-1 to TRBJ2-5, with 10 positions matching TRBD2. The germline V gene encodes CDR1 SGHRS and CDR2 YFSETQ. Trimming took 0 bases from V and 2 from J; bases not matched to a gene: 4. CDR3 length: 16 amino acids. The CDR3 region has the DNA TGCGCCAGCAGCTTGGGACTAGCGGGTCAACAAGAGACCCAGTACTTC. This encodes CASSLGLAGQQETQYF.